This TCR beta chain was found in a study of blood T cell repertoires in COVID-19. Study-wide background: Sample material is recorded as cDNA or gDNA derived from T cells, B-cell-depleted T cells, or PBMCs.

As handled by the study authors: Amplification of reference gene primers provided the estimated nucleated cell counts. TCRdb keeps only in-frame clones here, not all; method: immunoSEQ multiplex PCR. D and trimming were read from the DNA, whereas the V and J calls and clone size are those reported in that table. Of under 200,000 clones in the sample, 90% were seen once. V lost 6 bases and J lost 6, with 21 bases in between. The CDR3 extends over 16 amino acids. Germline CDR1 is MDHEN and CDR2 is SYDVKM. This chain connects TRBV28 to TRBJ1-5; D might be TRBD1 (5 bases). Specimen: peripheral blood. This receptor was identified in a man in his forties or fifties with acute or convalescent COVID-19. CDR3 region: CASRNIQGPRGQPQHF. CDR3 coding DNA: TGTGCCAGCAGAAACATCCAGGGACCGCGGGGTCAGCCCCAGCATTTT.